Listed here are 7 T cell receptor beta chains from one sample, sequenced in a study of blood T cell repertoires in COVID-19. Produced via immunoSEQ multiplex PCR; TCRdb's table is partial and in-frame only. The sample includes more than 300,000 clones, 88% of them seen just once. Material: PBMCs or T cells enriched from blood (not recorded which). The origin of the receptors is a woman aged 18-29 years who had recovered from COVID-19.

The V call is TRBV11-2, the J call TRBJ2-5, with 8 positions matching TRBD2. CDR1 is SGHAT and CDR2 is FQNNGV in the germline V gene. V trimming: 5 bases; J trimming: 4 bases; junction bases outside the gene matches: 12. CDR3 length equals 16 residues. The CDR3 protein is CASSPGVLAGRETQYF. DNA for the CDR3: TGTGCCAGCAGCCCCGGAGTCCTAGCGGGTAGAGAGACCCAGTACTTC.

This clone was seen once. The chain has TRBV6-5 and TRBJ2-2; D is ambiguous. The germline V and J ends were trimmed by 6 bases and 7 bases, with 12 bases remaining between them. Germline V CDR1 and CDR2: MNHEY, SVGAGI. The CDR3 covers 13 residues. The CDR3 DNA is TGTGCCAGCAGCAAGAGGCACGTCGGGGAGCTGTTTTTT. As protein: CASSKRHVGELFF.

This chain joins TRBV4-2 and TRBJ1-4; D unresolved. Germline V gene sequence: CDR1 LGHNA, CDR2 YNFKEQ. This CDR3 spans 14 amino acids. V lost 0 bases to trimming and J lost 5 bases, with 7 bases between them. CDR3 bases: TGTGCCAGCAGCCAAGAGGACTTAAATGAAAAACTGTTTTTT. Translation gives CASSQEDLNEKLFF.

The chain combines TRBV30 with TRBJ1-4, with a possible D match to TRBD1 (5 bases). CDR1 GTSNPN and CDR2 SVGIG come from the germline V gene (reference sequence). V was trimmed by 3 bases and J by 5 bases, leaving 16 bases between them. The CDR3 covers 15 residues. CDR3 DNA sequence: TGTGCCTGGAGCCCAGGCGGGGCCGGGAATGAAAAACTGTTTTTT. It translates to CAWSPGGAGNEKLFF.

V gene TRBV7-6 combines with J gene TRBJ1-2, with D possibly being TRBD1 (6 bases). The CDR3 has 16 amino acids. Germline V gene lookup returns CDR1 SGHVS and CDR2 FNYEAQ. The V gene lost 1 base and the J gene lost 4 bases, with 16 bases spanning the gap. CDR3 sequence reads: CASSLEFGGRGYGYTF. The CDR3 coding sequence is TGTGCCAGCAGCTTAGAGTTTGGGGGCCGGGGCTATGGCTACACCTTC.

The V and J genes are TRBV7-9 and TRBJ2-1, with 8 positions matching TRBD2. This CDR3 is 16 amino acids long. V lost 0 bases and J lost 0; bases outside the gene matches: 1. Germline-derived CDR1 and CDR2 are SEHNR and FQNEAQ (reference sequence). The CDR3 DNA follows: TGTGCCAGCAGCTTAGCGCGGGGGGCCTCCTACAATGAGCAGTTCTTC. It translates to CASSLARGASYNEQFF.

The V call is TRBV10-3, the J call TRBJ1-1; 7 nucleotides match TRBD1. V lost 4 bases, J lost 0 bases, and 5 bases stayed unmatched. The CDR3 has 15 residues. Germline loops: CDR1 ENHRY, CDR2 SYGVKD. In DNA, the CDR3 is TGTGCCATCAGTGTTCGGACAGGACTGAACACTGAAGCTTTCTTT. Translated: CAISVRTGLNTEAFF.